The clone carrying this T cell receptor beta chain was observed a handful of times. Its antigen remains unknown. The CDR3 is 13 residues long. V was pared by 0 bases and J by 13 bases, with 8 bases of the junction left unmatched. Germline CDR1 reads LNHNV; CDR2 reads YYDKDF (reference sequence). MiXCR was run by TCRdb on the 5' RACE reads, yielding one entry per CDR3 protein. The sample holds about 530,000 distinct CDR3 sequences, nearly 15% seen once. The sample belongs to a study of identical twins. Study conclusions and caveats: Invariant MAIT and iNKT cells could partly confound zero-insertion analyses.

These same records also appear under a second study, on yellow fever vaccine responses in identical twins.

V is TRBV15 and J is TRBJ2-5, with 7 bases identical to TRBD1. The clonotype was recovered from a woman aged 18-30 years in good health. The sequenced material came from CD4+ T cells sorted from blood. The CDR3: CATSRDLQGTRYF. For the CDR3, the DNA is TGTGCCACCAGCAGAGACCTACAGGGGACGAGGTACTTC.